This T cell receptor beta chain was identified in a study of cytomegalovirus exposure and HLA in healthy donors (TCRdb year 2017). About the full investigation: According to a later analysis, one platform produced both the 110 or so validation repertoires and the approximately 670 repertoires of the first cohort. The aim of the study was to test whether cataloging public T cell receptors could identify signatures of past pathogen exposure. Along with the approximately 650-subject first cohort, a separate validation cohort of over 90 different subjects was used. To predict cytomegalovirus infection status, the study combined high-throughput TCR immunosequencing, statistical association of individual TCRs with disease status, and machine learning. Study-level results and caveats: All 120 repertoires were used to score co-occurrence in the validation cohort in a later analysis, because that analysis had no HLA typing for the cohort. Subsequent analysis determined that TCRs grouped into clusters in the first cohort also showed a tendency toward co-occurrence across the 130 or so validation repertoires, and 85% to 95% of cluster scores exceeded 0. In the study, some 180 TCR beta chains were listed as associated with cytomegalovirus. The classifier was reported to diagnose cytomegalovirus status with high specificity and sensitivity in both the original cohort and the validation cohort. The authors suggested that the approach could potentially be extended to other disease states and immunological phenotypes. In vitro tests confirmed that a few of the cytomegalovirus-associated TCR beta chains recognize cytomegalovirus antigens. Most TCR sequences were observed very rarely across donors, whereas some public TCRs were present in many individuals.

This clone was seen a single time. Its antigen remains unidentified. No base-level quality is on record; no much larger clone is a single base apart. V was cut back by 1 base and J by 2 bases, leaving a gap of 10 bases between them. Reading the germline V gene gives CDR1 SGHRS and CDR2 YFSETQ. The CDR3 has 15 amino acids, counting the end cysteine and phenylalanine. Only CDR3 DNA remains: 45 bases, in frame from the first base. Donors formed part of the validation cohort, which comprised over a hundred subjects and was distinct from the first cohort of 550 to 850 subjects. The library relied on the immunoSEQ multiplex PCR assay. Per the authors' processing: To diagnose cytomegalovirus status from the catalog of TCR beta chain sequences, a statistical classification framework was built. The immuneACCESS repertoire file appears here via TCRdb, limited to in-frame rearrangements. These files lack a portion of the clones; in checked studies, under half of the deficit traces to unresolved V genes, and the cause of the others is not known. Clonal size and the V and J genes are those of that table, whereas D and trimming came from the DNA. For this sample there are 150,000 to 250,000 clones; 80% to 90% appear just once. In total, the top ten clones hold 10% to 15% of the sample.

The sequence links TRBV5-1 to TRBJ2-1, with a weak D call of TRBD1 (5 bases match). The sequenced material came from PBMCs. The source of this sequence is a woman in her 30s in good health and CMV-seropositive. Here is the DNA: TGCGCCAGCAGCTTGACCAGGGCCCCCTACAATGAGCAGTTCTTC. The translation is CASSLTRAPYNEQFF.